Listed here are 21 T cell receptor beta chains from one sample, sequenced in a study of tumor and adjacent non-tumor tissue in lung cancer. The template was RNA from unsorted bulk tissue. The normal lung tissue was taken more than 3 cm from the tumor edge. The library came from three nested PCR rounds adapted from ARM-PCR protocols. TCRdb redid the calling of the multiplex PCR reads with MiXCR, one entry per CDR3 protein. The profile shows 50,000 to 70,000 distinct CDR3 sequences, around 61% of them singletons. The sequencing input was distant non-tumor lung tissue. These receptors were obtained from a man in his 70s with non-small cell lung cancer.

Regarding this clonotype: It may be a read error: a sequence one base away is much more abundant. This chain links TRBV6-1 with TRBJ1-5; TRBD1 is a possible D gene (6 bases). The CDR3 runs to 14 residues. Germline V gives CDR1 MNHNS, CDR2 SASEGT. With 6 bases removed from V and 1 base from J, the gap between germline ends came to 10 bases. CDR3 in DNA: TGTGCCAGCAGAGGGGGTTGGAGCAATCAGCCCCAGCATTTT. This gives the protein CASRGGWSNQPQHF.

Regarding this clonotype: It may be a read error: a sequence one base away is much more abundant. The chain has TRBV20-1 and TRBJ2-3; D is undetermined. Germline V gene lookup returns CDR1 DFQATT and CDR2 SNEGSKA (reference sequence). V lost 3 bases to trimming and J lost 5 bases, with 9 bases between them. The CDR3 has 12 amino acids. The CDR3 region has the DNA TGCAGTGCTAGGTGCCCATTAGATACGCAGTATTTT. This translates into CSARCPLDTQYF.

This clonotype has a count of ten or more. This chain uses TRBV5-1 with TRBJ2-3; TRBD1 matches at 9 bases. Germline CDR1 is SGHRS and CDR2 is YFSETQ. V shed 4 bases, J shed 2 bases, and the junction held 8 bases outside the gene matches. CDR3 length equals 16 residues. CDR3 in DNA: TGCGCCAGCAGCCTAAGGGGGACAGGGAACACAGATACGCAGTATTTT. Its translation: CASSLRGTGNTDTQYF. Full variable domain (outside the CDR3, taken from reference TRBV5-1 and TRBJ2-3): KAGVTQTPRYLIKTRGQQVTLSCSPISGHRSVSWYQQTPGQGLQFLFEYFSETQRNKGNFPGRFSGRQFSNSRSEMNVSTLELGDSALYLCASSLRGTGNTDTQYFGPGTRLTVL.

A remark on this clonotype: At one of its ends the junction is not consistent with the germline gene, which may arise from a read error. The chain joins TRBV5-4 to TRBJ2-5; 7 nucleotides line up with TRBD1. The CDR3 consists of 15 residues. Germline assignment: CDR1 SGHNT and CDR2 YYREEE (reference sequence). DNA of the CDR3: TGTGCCATCAGCTTTTCCGGGACAGCCAAAGAGACCCAGTACTTC. It encodes CAISFSGTAKETQYF.

The count of this clonotype is one. This CDR3 is missing its conserved last phenylalanine or tryptophan, likely due to a read error. V usage is TRBV5-4 and J usage is TRBJ2-3; D call uncertain. The CDR3 loop spans 13 amino acids. Germline lookup yields CDR1 SGHNT and CDR2 YYREEE (reference sequence). CDR3 coding DNA: TGTGTCAGCAGCTTGCAGAGCACTGATACGCAGTATTAT. This gives the protein CVSSLQSTDTQYY.

About this clonotype itself: A much larger clone is a single base away; this may be a read error. The genes are TRBV29-1 and TRBJ2-6, with no clear D. Trimming took 4 bases from V and 0 from J, leaving 4 bases between them. Germline CDR1 SQVTM, CDR2 ANQGSEA. This CDR3 spans 13 amino acids. The CDR3 sequence is CSVVTSGANVLTF. For the CDR3, the DNA is TGCAGCGTTGTGACCTCTGGGGCCAACGTCCTGACTTTC.

In this sample, this clonotype turned up many times. J is TRBJ1-6 and V is TRBV20-1; tentative D call: TRBD1 (5 bases). Trimming pared 1 base from V and 10 bases from J, leaving 11 bases between. Per germline, CDR1 DFQATT and CDR2 SNEGSKA (reference sequence). The length of the CDR3 is 13 residues. The DNA for the CDR3 is TGCAGTGCTAGAGGCGTGGGGGACTCACCCCTCCACTTT. This translates into CSARGVGDSPLHF.

For this clonotype: At one end, the junction sequence differs from germline, possibly due to a read error. V is TRBV12-3 or TRBV12-4 and J is TRBJ2-1, with D perhaps matching TRBD2 (6 bases). This CDR3 has 14 amino acids. Written as DNA, the CDR3 is TGTGCCAGGAGTTTAGCGGCTAACGGGGTCGAGCAGTTCTTC. Its protein is CARSLAANGVEQFF.

A remark on this clonotype: Lacking the conserved final phenylalanine or tryptophan, this CDR3 likely reflects a read error. V gene TRBV11-1 combines with J gene TRBJ2-5; TRBD2 is a possible D gene (7 bases). Trimming shortened V by 3 bases and J by 5 bases, and 13 bases separated the two germline ends. CDR3 size: 14 residues. Germline V lookup: CDR1 SGHAT, CDR2 FQDESV (reference sequence). The CDR3 is CASSLWGGRETQYL. CDR3 bases: TGTGCCAGCAGCTTGTGGGGGGGCCGTGAGACCCAGTACCTC.

Details on this clonotype: Possible read error: a much larger clone is one base away. The chain recombines TRBV6-5 with TRBJ2-5; 7 positions agree with TRBD1. Germline CDR1 is MNHEY and CDR2 is SVGAGI. The CDR3 length is 13 residues. CDR3 loop: CDSSSGQEETQYF. The CDR3 DNA sequence: TGTGACAGCAGTTCAGGACAGGAAGAGACCCAGTACTTC.

Many counts were recorded for this clonotype. This CDR3 is missing its conserved last phenylalanine or tryptophan, likely due to a read error. The DNA is left out, because the CDR3 cannot be placed on it with certainty; the CDR3 is given as TCRdb lists it. The V gene is TRBV5-4, the J gene TRBJ2-1; the tabulated D call, TRBD2, remains unverified against the DNA. Counting both end residues, the CDR3 totals 14 amino acids. The germline CDR1 and CDR2 sequences are SGHNT and YYREEE (reference sequence). CDR3 amino acids: CASSTDERTSGNFS.

This chain joins TRBV18 and TRBJ1-5, with D perhaps matching TRBD1 (5 bases). Per the germline V gene, CDR1 is KGHSH and CDR2 is LQKENI. Trimming stripped 3 bases from V and 5 bases from J, with 23 bases between. This CDR3 spans 18 amino acids. The CDR3 reads CASSPVLGGPPSDQPQHF. The CDR3 nucleotides are TGTGCCAGCTCACCCGTTTTGGGGGGACCACCATCAGATCAGCCCCAGCATTTT.

This clonotype occurred a few times. Possible read error: a much larger clone is one base away. V gene TRBV20-1 combines with J gene TRBJ1-5; D is unclear. The CDR3 has 12 amino acids. Germline V CDR1 and CDR2: DFQATT, SNEGSKA (reference sequence). The CDR3 nucleotides read TGCAGTGTTAGGGATAGCAGTCAGCCCCAGCATTTT. It yields the protein CSVRDSSQPQHF.

On this clonotype itself: At one of its ends the junction is not consistent with the germline gene, which may arise from a read error. V gene TRBV19 combines with J gene TRBJ2-5, with D perhaps given as TRBD1 or TRBD2 (5 bases each). CDR3 length: 14 amino acids. CDR1 and CDR2 from the germline V gene are LNHDA and SQIVND (reference sequence). CDR3 bases: TGTGCCAGTAGTATGGGGACGAAACAGGAGACCCAGTATTTC. Translated: CASSMGTKQETQYF.

This clonotype was detected only once. A much larger clone lies one base from this, so it may be a read error. V and J are TRBV6-5 and TRBJ2-1; 8 positions match TRBD1. There are 13 residues in the CDR3. CDR1 and CDR2 (germline): MNHEY, SVGAGI. V was pared by 8 bases and J by 4 bases, with 4 bases of the junction left unmatched. CDR3 nucleotide sequence: TGTGCCAGCTGGGACAGGATTTACAATGAGCAGTTCTTC. It encodes CASWDRIYNEQFF.

CDR3 protein: CSVERGPADTQYF. In DNA, the CDR3 is TGCAGCGTTGAGAGGGGCCCCGCAGATACGCAGTATTTT. J is TRBJ2-3 and V is TRBV29-1; tentatively, D is TRBD1 or TRBD2 (5 bases each). Germline CDR1 SQVTM, CDR2 ANQGSEA. V dropped 3 bases and J dropped 4 bases, with 11 bases sitting between them. The CDR3 spans 13 residues.

Remarks on this clonotype: It may be a read error: a sequence one base away is much more abundant. This rearrangement joins TRBV29-1 to TRBJ1-2; tentatively, D is TRBD1 (5 bases). This CDR3 has 12 amino acids. Per the germline V gene, CDR1 is SQVTM and CDR2 is ANQGSEA. The CDR3 protein is CSVGTILYGDTF. The CDR3 region has the DNA TGCAGCGTAGGGACGATCCTCTATGGCGACACCTTC.

A note on this clonotype: A much larger clone is a single base away; this may be a read error. The chain recombines TRBV4-1 with TRBJ2-7; 7 bases line up with TRBD1. Per the germline V gene, CDR1 is MGHRA and CDR2 is YSYEKL. The CDR3 runs to 15 residues. After removal of 8 bases from V and 3 bases from J, the junction contained 13 bases not matched to a gene. CDR3 coding DNA: TGCGCCAGCTGCTCTTCACCGGGACAGCTCTACGAGCAGTACTTC. It specifies CASCSSPGQLYEQYF.

As to this clonotype: In this CDR3 the conserved last residue, phenylalanine or tryptophan, is missing, so a read error is likely. The CDR3 DNA follows: TGTGCCAGCAGTGTTCAAACCTACAATGAGCAGTTCCTC. Residues: CASSVQTYNEQFL. V usage is TRBV25-1 and J usage is TRBJ2-1, with no clear D. The CDR3 runs to 13 residues. V lost 4 bases, J lost 2 bases, and 6 bases lay in between. Germline V CDR1 and CDR2: MGHDK, SYGVNS.

The chain couples TRBV5-1 to TRBJ1-2, with 8 bases identical to TRBD1. This CDR3 has 17 residues. Germline assignment: CDR1 SGHRS and CDR2 YFSETQ. V was clipped by 4 bases and J by 1 base; unmatched bases: 12. The CDR3, as DNA: TGCGCCAGCAGCCAAGGACAGGGCTCGAGAAATAACTATGGCTACACCTTC. Translation: CASSQGQGSRNNYGYTF.

Details on this clonotype: The junction shows a germline mismatch at one end, possibly a read error. The chain joins TRBV14 to TRBJ1-1; no definite D call. Germline V gene lookup returns CDR1 SGHDN and CDR2 FVKESK. The CDR3 sequence is 13 residues long. The CDR3 nucleotides read TGTGCCAGCAACCAAGATCTTAACACTGAAGCTTTCTTT. Its translation is CASNQDLNTEAFF.